The T cell receptor (beta chain) described here comes from a study of blood T cell repertoires in COVID-19. The wider study: From the United States, Italy and Spain came samples of acute and convalescent COVID-19. In each case, the material was cDNA or gDNA derived from T cells, B-cell-depleted T cells, or PBMCs.

Trimming took 6 bases from V and 7 from J, leaving 19 bases between them. The CDR3 covers 15 residues. Looked up from germline, CDR1 is SGHVS and CDR2 is FNYEAQ. In the original processing: Amplification of reference gene primers was used by the study to estimate nucleated cell counts. Data came from immunoSEQ multiplex PCR; TCRdb stores just in-frame clones and leaves some out. V, J and clone size derive from that table, while D and trimming were established from the DNA sequence. Seen here are under 250,000 clones, just under 85% observed once, and the top ten hold approximately 8%. The sample was peripheral blood. This sequence joins TRBV7-6 and TRBJ1-5, with D perhaps matching TRBD1 (5 bases). The sequence came from a woman between 45 and 65 years old with active or convalescent COVID-19. The CDR3 here is CASSFGDGEGQPQHF. The CDR3 nucleotides are TGTGCCAGCAGTTTTGGGGATGGGGAGGGGCAGCCCCAGCATTTT. The full variable domain, in which reference TRBV7-6 and TRBJ1-5 provide the parts outside the CDR3, is GAGVSQSPRYKVTKRGQDVALRCDPISGHVSLYWYRQALGQGPEFLTYFNYEAQQDKSGLPNDRFSAERPEGSISTLTIQRTEQRDSAMYRCASSFGDGEGQPQHFGDGTRLSIL.